Given below is one T cell receptor beta chain in context. The data originate from a study of T cell responses to AZD1222 COVID-19 vaccine. Method: immunoSEQ multiplex PCR; TCRdb's copy keeps in-frame clones and lacks some. The repertoire holds 210,000 or so clones, with about 94% as singletons. This material consisted of peripheral blood, taken 28 days after the second dose of the MenACWY control vaccine. The clonotype comes from an adult who received the MenACWY meningococcal vaccine as a control.

Here the CDR3 DNA reads TGTGCCAGCTCATCCCAGCGGGGGAGGCCAGATACGCAGTATTTT. This encodes CASSSQRGRPDTQYF. This chain connects TRBV18 to TRBJ2-3; TRBD2 matches 8 bases. V lost 5 bases to trimming and J lost 4 bases; unmatched junction nucleotides: 8. Germline V gene data show CDR1 as KGHSH and CDR2 as LQKENI. CDR3 size: 15 residues.